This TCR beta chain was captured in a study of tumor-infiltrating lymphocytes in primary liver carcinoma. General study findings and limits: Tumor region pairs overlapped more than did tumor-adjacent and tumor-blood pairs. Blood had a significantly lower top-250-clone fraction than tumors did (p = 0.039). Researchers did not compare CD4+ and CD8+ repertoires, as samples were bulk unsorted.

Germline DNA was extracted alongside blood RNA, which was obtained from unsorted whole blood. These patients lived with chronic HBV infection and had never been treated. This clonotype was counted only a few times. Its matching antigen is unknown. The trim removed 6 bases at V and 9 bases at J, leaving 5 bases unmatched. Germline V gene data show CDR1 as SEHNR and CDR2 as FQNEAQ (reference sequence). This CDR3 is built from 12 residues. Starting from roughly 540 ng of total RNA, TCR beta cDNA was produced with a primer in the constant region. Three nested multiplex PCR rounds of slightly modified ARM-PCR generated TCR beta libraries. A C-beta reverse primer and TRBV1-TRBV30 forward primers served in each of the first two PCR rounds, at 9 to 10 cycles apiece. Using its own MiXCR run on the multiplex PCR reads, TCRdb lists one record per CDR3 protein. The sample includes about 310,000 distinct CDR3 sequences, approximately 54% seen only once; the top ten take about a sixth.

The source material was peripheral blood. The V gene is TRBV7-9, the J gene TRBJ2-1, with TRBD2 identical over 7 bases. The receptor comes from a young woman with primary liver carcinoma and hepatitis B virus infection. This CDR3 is CASSQVAGEQFF. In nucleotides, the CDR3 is TGTGCCAGCAGTCAGGTAGCGGGTGAGCAGTTCTTC.